The clone carrying this TCR beta chain was detected a few times. This table comes from immunoSEQ multiplex PCR, and its TCRdb copy is limited to in-frame clones, with some not included. Among some 300,000 clones, roughly 90% were seen once, and the ten largest hold 1.5% to 2%. The record originates from a study of blood T cell repertoires in COVID-19. For the study at large: The United States, Italy and Spain provided the acute and convalescent COVID-19 samples. From T cells, B-cell-depleted T cells, or PBMCs came the material, which was cDNA or gDNA.

Seattle patients were enrolled during active infection and followed longitudinally. J lost 0 bases, V lost 3 bases, and 3 bases had no gene match. The CDR3 is made up of 15 amino acids. Per the germline V gene, CDR1 is LNHNV and CDR2 is YYDKDF (reference sequence). This chain connects TRBV15 to TRBJ2-3, with 7 bases lining up with TRBD1. The sample comprised peripheral blood. The TCR was taken from a woman under 40 with COVID-19, enrolled during active disease. The CDR3 here is CATSSNRGSTDTQYF. In DNA form, the CDR3 reads TGTGCCACCAGCAGTAACAGGGGAAGCACAGATACGCAGTATTTT.